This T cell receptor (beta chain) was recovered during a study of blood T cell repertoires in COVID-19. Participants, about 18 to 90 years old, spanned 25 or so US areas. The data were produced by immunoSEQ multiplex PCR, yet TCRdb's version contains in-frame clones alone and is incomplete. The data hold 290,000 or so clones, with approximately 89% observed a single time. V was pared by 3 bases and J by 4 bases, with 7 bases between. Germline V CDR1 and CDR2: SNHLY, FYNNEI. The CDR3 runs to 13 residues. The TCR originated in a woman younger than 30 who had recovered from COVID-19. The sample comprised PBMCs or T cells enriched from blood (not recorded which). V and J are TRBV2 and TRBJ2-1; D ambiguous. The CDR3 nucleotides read TGTGCCAGCAGTGATTCGAGTTACAATGAGCAGTTCTTC. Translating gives CASSDSSYNEQFF. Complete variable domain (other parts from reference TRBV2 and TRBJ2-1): EPEVTQTPSHQVTQMGQEVILRCVPISNHLYFYWYRQILGQKVEFLVSFYNNEISEKSEIFDDQFSVERPDGSNFTLKIRSTKLEDSAMYFCASSDSSYNEQFFGPGTRLTVL.